The 23 T cell receptor beta chains presented below share a single source sample, sequenced in a study of shared clonotypes between healthy human individuals. The assay was immunoSEQ multiplex PCR, and TCRdb's table has in-frame clones only and misses some. This table holds about 2.2 million clones, over 85% found once. The naive CD8 population came from CD45RO-negative cells selected for CCR7, without terminally differentiated effector memory CD45RA+ cells. Sequences were obtained from naive CD8+ T cells from PBMCs. Receptor source: a man aged 18 to 30 in good health. Some clones in this sample may be carry-over from other donors' samples.

The chain links TRBV11-2 to TRBJ2-1; 8 nucleotides line up with TRBD1. This CDR3 is built from 17 residues. Germline-derived CDR1 and CDR2 are SGHAT and FQNNGV. Trimming took 0 bases from V and 9 from J; bases not matched to a gene: 13. CDR3 sequence (DNA): TGTGCCAGCAGCTTAGATTTCCAGGGGGCCGTAGTTACTGAGCAGTTCTTC. Protein sequence: CASSLDFQGAVVTEQFF.

V is TRBV9 and J is TRBJ1-3; a weak D match, TRBD1 (6 bases). Trimming left V 3 bases short and J 8 bases short, with 18 bases between. This CDR3 contains 15 residues. The germline V gene has CDR1 SGDLS and CDR2 YYNGEE. DNA of the CDR3: TGTGCCAGCAGCGCCTACGGGGGGGCCACGGACACCATATATTTT. Translation gives CASSAYGGATDTIYF.

V and J are TRBV9 and TRBJ2-7; 11 bases match TRBD2. Germline V gives CDR1 SGDLS, CDR2 YYNGEE. The trim removed 0 bases at V and 6 bases at J, leaving 2 bases unmatched. The CDR3 extends over 14 amino acids. CDR3 sequence reads: CASSVDGTSGEQYF. CDR3 coding DNA: TGTGCCAGCAGCGTAGATGGGACTAGCGGCGAGCAGTACTTC.

The chain combines TRBV11-2 with TRBJ2-7; perhaps TRBD1 as D (5 bases). The ends were cut back, 5 bases at V and 3 bases at J, with 14 bases in the middle. The CDR3 spans 14 residues. CDR1 and CDR2 from the germline V gene are SGHAT and FQNNGV. CDR3 coding DNA: TGTGCCAGCAGCCCCCGGACATACCTCTACGAGCAGTACTTC. Translation: CASSPRTYLYEQYF.

This clone showed up just once. The chain employs TRBV7-8 and TRBJ2-1; 8 bases match TRBD1. The CDR3 covers 13 residues. The ends lost 3 bases at V and 7 bases at J; junction bases unmatched: 2. From germline, CDR1 is SGHVS and CDR2 FQNEAQ. Written as DNA, the CDR3 is TGTGCCAGCAGCTTTGACAGGGGAAATGAGCAGTTCTTC. Protein sequence: CASSFDRGNEQFF.

The chain carries TRBV6-6 and TRBJ2-7, with a possible D match to TRBD1 (6 bases). The germline gives CDR1 MNHNY, CDR2 SVGAGI (reference sequence). CDR3 size: 12 residues. V was shortened by 2 bases and J by 12 bases, with 14 bases between the two germline ends. The CDR3 sequence is CASSYDSTGPYF. The CDR3 region has the DNA TGTGCCAGCAGTTACGACTCCACAGGGCCGTACTTC.

This chain uses TRBV5-1 with TRBJ2-1; 15 bases map to TRBD2. The CDR3 is 17 amino acids. V shed 2 bases, J shed 7 bases, and the junction held 7 bases outside the gene matches. Germline V gene sequence: CDR1 SGHRS, CDR2 YFSETQ. Here the CDR3 DNA reads TGCGCCAGCAGCTTAGGGAGGACTAGCGGGAGGGGGAATGAGCAGTTCTTC. It encodes CASSLGRTSGRGNEQFF.

The chain is built from TRBV9 and TRBJ2-5; TRBD1 matches at 9 bases. Germline V lookup: CDR1 SGDLS, CDR2 YYNGEE. The V and J ends lost 4 bases and 5 bases, in that order; junction bases with no gene match: 18. The CDR3 consists of 18 residues. The CDR3 bases are TGTGCCAGCAGCCCTTATTGGGACAGGGCGATGTCTTTGGAGACCCAGTACTTC. Protein product: CASSPYWDRAMSLETQYF.

The rearrangement links TRBV19 to TRBJ1-1; TRBD1 is a possible D gene (6 bases). V shed 7 bases and J shed 4 bases, with 19 bases lying between them. This CDR3 region has 15 residues. The germline gives CDR1 LNHDA, CDR2 SQIVND (reference sequence). CDR3 sequence: CASTWGAGLGTEAFF. The DNA for the CDR3 is TGTGCCAGTACCTGGGGGGCAGGGTTGGGCACTGAAGCTTTCTTT.

This clone was recorded once. The gene calls are TRBV27 and TRBJ2-5; TRBD2 matches 9 bases. Per germline, CDR1 MNHEY and CDR2 SMNVEV (reference sequence). The CDR3 loop spans 15 amino acids. V shed 6 bases, J shed 5 bases, and the junction held 10 bases outside the gene matches. This chain's CDR3 is CASSLAGRALETQYF. CDR3 in DNA: TGTGCCAGCAGCCTAGCGGGGAGGGCCTTGGAGACCCAGTACTTC.

This chain joins TRBV6-1 and TRBJ2-7; 8 nucleotides align to TRBD2. J gave up 5 bases and V 2 bases, and 8 bases lay outside the gene matches. Germline CDR1 and CDR2: MNHNS and SASEGT. This CDR3 is 15 amino acids long. CDR3 sequence reads: CASSEYTGGLDEQYF. Here the CDR3 DNA reads TGTGCCAGCAGTGAATACACGGGAGGGCTCGACGAGCAGTACTTC.

As for this clone: Additional DNA sequences in this sample encode the identical CDR3. The chain is built from TRBV5-8 and TRBJ1-5; D gene unclear. The CDR3 has 13 residues. Germline V gives CDR1 SGHTS, CDR2 YDEGEE. V dropped 3 bases and J dropped 2 bases, with 6 bases sitting between them. The CDR3 nucleotides are TGTGCCAGCAGCTCTGTGCGCAATCAGCCCCAGCATTTT. Amino acids: CASSSVRNQPQHF.

On this clone itself: Other DNA variants within this sample encode the same CDR3. This chain joins TRBV25-1 and TRBJ2-5; unclear D gene. The end of the DNA fits TRBJ2-7 better, so the J call may be wrong. The CDR3 is 11 residues long. Germline lookup yields CDR1 MGHDK and CDR2 SYGVNS. The CDR3 DNA reads as TGTGCCAGCAGTGAGGGCTACGAGCAGTACTTC. It codes for CASSEGYEQYF.

J is TRBJ2-7 and V is TRBV4-3; no firm D call. The CDR3 contains 14 residues. The ends were cut back, 1 base at V and 6 bases at J, with 13 bases in the middle. CDR1 is LGHNA, CDR2 YSLEER, per germline. The CDR3 loop reads CASSQVEALGEQYF. In DNA form, the CDR3 reads TGCGCCAGCAGCCAAGTTGAAGCTCTCGGCGAGCAGTACTTC.

The V call is TRBV9, the J call TRBJ2-2, with 8 bases aligning to TRBD2. Germline values: CDR1 SGDLS, CDR2 YYNGEE. Trimming took 4 bases from V and 0 from J; bases not matched to a gene: 17. The CDR3 extends over 20 amino acids. The CDR3 spells CASSRSYPPSGLPNTGELFF. CDR3 nucleotides: TGTGCCAGCAGCCGTAGTTATCCCCCTAGCGGGCTACCGAACACCGGGGAGCTGTTTTTT.

This sequence joins TRBV11-2 and TRBJ2-3; the match to TRBD1 covers 9 bases. Germline CDR1 and CDR2: SGHAT and FQNNGV. The CDR3 contains 15 residues. After removal of 3 bases from V and 6 bases from J, the junction contained 7 bases not matched to a gene. CDR3 nucleotides: TGTGCCAGCAGCTTCAAGACAGGGGGGAGGGATACGCAGTATTTT. Amino acids: CASSFKTGGRDTQYF.

This chain links TRBV5-1 with TRBJ2-1; TRBD1 might be the D (6 bases). Trimming took 1 base from V and 4 from J, leaving 9 bases between them. The length of the CDR3 is 14 residues. Germline V gene data show CDR1 as SGHRS and CDR2 as YFSETQ. CDR3: CASSLTGLYNEQFF. The CDR3, as DNA: TGCGCCAGCAGCTTGACAGGGTTATACAATGAGCAGTTCTTC.

The chain is built from TRBV15 and TRBJ1-1; D not certain. Germline lookup yields CDR1 LNHNV and CDR2 YYDKDF (reference sequence). V lost 3 bases and J 4 bases, leaving 9 bases between the germline ends. The CDR3 extends over 13 amino acids. In nucleotides, the CDR3 is TGTGCCACCAGCAGTCTTAGCCTCACTGAAGCTTTCTTT. Translated: CATSSLSLTEAFF. The variable domain in full, completed from reference TRBV15 and TRBJ1-1, reads DAMVIQNPRYQVTQFGKPVTLSCSQTLNHNVMYWYQQKSSQAPKLLFHYYDKDFNNEADTPDNFQSRRPNTSFCFLDIRSPGLGDTAMYLCATSSLSLTEAFFGQGTRLTVV.

The chain employs TRBV7-9 and TRBJ2-7; maybe TRBD1 (5 bases). The V gene lost 4 bases and the J gene lost 0 bases, with 10 bases spanning the gap. Looked up from germline, CDR1 is SEHNR and CDR2 is FQNEAQ (reference sequence). The CDR3 is 14 residues long. CDR3 sequence reads: CASSSLDSSYEQYF. The DNA for the CDR3 is TGTGCCAGCAGCTCCCTAGACAGCTCCTACGAGCAGTACTTC.

This clone came up once. This chain joins TRBV11-3 and TRBJ2-3; 11 bases align to TRBD2. This CDR3 is 16 amino acids long. Germline CDR1 is SGHNT and CDR2 is YENEEA. J lost 0 bases, V lost 5 bases, and 4 bases had no gene match. The CDR3 DNA reads TGTGCCAGCAGCACAAGGACTAGCGGGAGCACAGATACGCAGTATTTT. Protein: CASSTRTSGSTDTQYF.

The chain combines TRBV28 with TRBJ2-5; 9 bases agree with TRBD1. The end of the DNA aligns better with TRBJ2-7, so the J call may be wrong. Germline V gene sequence: CDR1 MDHEN, CDR2 SYDVKM. The CDR3 has 15 residues. The CDR3 loop is CASNTRGTGSYEQYF. The CDR3 DNA is TGTGCCAGCAATACACGAGGGACAGGGTCTTACGAGCAGTACTTC.

The chain has TRBV19 and TRBJ1-5; D perhaps matches TRBD1 (5 bases). Between the trimmed V and J ends, which lost 2 bases and 5 bases, there was a span of 16 bases. The CDR3 sequence is 16 residues long. Germline V gene sequence: CDR1 LNHDA, CDR2 SQIVND (reference sequence). The CDR3 DNA follows: TGTGCCAGTAGTATACAGGGACCGGGGGTCCATCAGCCCCAGCATTTT. This gives the protein CASSIQGPGVHQPQHF.

The chain joins TRBV4-1 to TRBJ2-7; 10 nucleotides agree with TRBD2. Germline values: CDR1 MGHRA, CDR2 YSYEKL. V shed 4 bases, J shed 4 bases, and the junction held 10 bases outside the gene matches. CDR3 length: 16 residues. The CDR3 DNA follows: TGCGCCAGCAGCCCATTCGGAGCGGGAGGGCCGTACGAGCAGTACTTC. Amino acids: CASSPFGAGGPYEQYF.